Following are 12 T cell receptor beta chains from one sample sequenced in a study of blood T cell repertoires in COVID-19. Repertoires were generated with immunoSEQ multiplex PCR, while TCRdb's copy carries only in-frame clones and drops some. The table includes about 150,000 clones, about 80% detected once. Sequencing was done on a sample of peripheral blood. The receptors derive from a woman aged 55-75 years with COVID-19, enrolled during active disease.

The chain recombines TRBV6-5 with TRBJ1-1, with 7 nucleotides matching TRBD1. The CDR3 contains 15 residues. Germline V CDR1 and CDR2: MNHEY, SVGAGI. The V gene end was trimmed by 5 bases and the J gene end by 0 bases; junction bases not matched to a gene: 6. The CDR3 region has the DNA TGTGCCAGCAGTACCACAGGGGCGGTGAACACTGAAGCTTTCTTT. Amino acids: CASSTTGAVNTEAFF.

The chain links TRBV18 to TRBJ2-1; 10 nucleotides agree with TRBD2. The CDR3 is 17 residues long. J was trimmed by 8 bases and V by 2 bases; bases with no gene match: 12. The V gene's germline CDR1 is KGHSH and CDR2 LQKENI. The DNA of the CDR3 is TGTGCCAGCTCACCAAGCCGGACTAGCGGAGTAGGGGATGAGCAGTTCTTC. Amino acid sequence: CASSPSRTSGVGDEQFF.

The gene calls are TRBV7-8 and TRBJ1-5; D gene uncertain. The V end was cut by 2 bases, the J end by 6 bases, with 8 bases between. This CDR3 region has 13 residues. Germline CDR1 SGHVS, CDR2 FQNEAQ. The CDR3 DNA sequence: TGTGCCAGCAGCTTAAGAGGAAGTCAGCCCCAGCATTTT. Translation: CASSLRGSQPQHF.

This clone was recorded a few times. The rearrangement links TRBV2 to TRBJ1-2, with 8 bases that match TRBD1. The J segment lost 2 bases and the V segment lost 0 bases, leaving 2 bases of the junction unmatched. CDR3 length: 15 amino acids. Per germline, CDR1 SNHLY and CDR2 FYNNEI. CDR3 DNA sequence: TGTGCCAGCAGTGAAGCCAGGGGGCCAAACTATGGCTACACCTTC. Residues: CASSEARGPNYGYTF.

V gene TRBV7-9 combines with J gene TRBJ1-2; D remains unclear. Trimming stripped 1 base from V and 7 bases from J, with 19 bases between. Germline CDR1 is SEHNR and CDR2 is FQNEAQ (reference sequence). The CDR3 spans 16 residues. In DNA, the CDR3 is TGTGCCAGCAGCTTAGGCAACCCGGTCCTCTCGAGTGGCTACACCTTC. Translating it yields CASSLGNPVLSSGYTF.

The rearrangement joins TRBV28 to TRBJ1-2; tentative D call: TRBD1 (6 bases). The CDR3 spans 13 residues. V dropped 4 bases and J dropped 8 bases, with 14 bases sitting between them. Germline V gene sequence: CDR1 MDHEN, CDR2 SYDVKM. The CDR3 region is CASSSQGPWGYTF. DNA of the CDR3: TGTGCCAGCAGTTCACAGGGCCCGTGGGGCTACACCTTC.

CDR3 in DNA: TGCGCCAGCGCTGCGGGGACAGATACGCAGTATTTT. It is translated as CASAAGTDTQYF. The chain has TRBV5-1 and TRBJ2-3, with a tentative D call TRBD2 (6 bases). This CDR3 is 12 amino acids long. CDR1 and CDR2 from the germline V gene are SGHRS and YFSETQ. V shed 7 bases and J shed 3 bases, with 9 bases lying between them.

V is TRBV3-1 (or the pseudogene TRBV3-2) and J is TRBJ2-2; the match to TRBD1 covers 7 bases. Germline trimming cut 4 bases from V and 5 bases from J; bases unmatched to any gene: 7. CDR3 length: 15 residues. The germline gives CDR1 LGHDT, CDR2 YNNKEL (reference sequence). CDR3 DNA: TGTGCCAGCAGCCCCGGGACAGTTAGGACCGGGGAGCTGTTTTTT. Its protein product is CASSPGTVRTGELFF.

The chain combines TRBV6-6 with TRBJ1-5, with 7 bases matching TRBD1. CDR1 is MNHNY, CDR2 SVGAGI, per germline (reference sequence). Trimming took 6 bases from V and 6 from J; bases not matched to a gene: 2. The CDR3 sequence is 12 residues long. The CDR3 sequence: CASRQGSQPQHF. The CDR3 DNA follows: TGTGCCAGCAGACAGGGGTCTCAGCCCCAGCATTTT.

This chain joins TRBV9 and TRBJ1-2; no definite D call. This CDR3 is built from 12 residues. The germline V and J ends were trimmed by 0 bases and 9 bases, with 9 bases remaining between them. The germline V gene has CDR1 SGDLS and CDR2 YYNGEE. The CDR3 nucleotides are TGTGCCAGCAGCGTAGACACAGACCGCTACACCTTC. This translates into CASSVDTDRYTF.

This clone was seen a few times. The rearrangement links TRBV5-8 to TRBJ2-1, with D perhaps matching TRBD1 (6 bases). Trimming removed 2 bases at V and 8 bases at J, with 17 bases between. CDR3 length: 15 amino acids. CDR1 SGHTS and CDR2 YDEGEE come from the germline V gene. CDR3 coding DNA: TGTGCCAGCAGCTTTTTGGGACACGGACCCGATGAGCAGTTCTTC. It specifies CASSFLGHGPDEQFF.

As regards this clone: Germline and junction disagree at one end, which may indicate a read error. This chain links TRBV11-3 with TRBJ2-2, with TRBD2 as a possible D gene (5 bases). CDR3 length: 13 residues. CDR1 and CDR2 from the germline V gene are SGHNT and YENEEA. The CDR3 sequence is CTSSGGRTGELFF. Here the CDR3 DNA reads TGTACCAGCAGCGGAGGACGGACCGGGGAGCTGTTTTTT.